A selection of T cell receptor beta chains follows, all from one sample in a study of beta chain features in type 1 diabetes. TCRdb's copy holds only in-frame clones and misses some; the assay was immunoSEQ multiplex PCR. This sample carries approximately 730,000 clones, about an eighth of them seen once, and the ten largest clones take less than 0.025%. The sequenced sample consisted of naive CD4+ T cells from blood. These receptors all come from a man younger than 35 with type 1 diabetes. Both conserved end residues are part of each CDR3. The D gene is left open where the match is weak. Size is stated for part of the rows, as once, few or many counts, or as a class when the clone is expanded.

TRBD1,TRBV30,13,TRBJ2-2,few,CAQGPGGTGELFF,TGTGCCCAGGGGCCAGGGGGCACCGGGGAGCTGTTTTTT
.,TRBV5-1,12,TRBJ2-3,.,CASSSDSSEQYF,TGCGCCAGCAGCTCGGACAGTTCGGAGCAGTATTTT
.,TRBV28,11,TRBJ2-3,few,CASSLQDTQYF,TGTGCCAGCAGCCTTCAAGATACGCAGTATTTT
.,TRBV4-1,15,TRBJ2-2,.,CASSQEAPGAGELFF,TGCGCCAGCAGCCAAGAGGCCCCAGGGGCCGGGGAGCTGTTTTTT
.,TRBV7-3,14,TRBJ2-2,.,CASSLRGSPGELFF,TGTGCCAGCAGCTTACGCGGTAGCCCCGGGGAGCTGTTTTTT
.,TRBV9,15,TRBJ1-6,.,CASSVRTESSSPLHF,TGTGCCAGCAGCGTAAGGACGGAATCGAGTTCACCCCTCCACTTT
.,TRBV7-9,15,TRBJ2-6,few,CASSKDSSGANVLTF,TGTGCCAGCAGCAAGGACAGCTCTGGGGCCAACGTCCTGACTTTC
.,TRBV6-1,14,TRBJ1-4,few,CASSESTTNEKLFF,TGTGCCAGCAGTGAAAGTACAACTAATGAAAAACTGTTTTTT
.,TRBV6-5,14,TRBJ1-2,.,CASRQPPKEMGYTF,TGTGCCAGCAGACAGCCCCCGAAGGAGATGGGCTACACCTTC
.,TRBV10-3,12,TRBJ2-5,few,CAIAEYQETQYF,TGTGCCATCGCGGAGTACCAAGAGACCCAGTACTTC
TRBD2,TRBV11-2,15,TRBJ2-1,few,CASSFSGGAYNEQFF,TGTGCCAGCAGCTTTAGCGGGGGGGCGTACAATGAGCAGTTCTTC
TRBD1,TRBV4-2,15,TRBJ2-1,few,CASSQEGTAYNEQFF,TGTGCCAGCAGCCAAGAGGGGACAGCATACAATGAGCAGTTCTTC
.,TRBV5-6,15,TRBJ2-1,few,CASSNRVGAYNEQFF,TGTGCCAGCAGCAACAGGGTGGGGGCTTACAATGAGCAGTTCTTC
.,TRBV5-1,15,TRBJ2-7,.,CASSLEFGNPAGQYF,TGCGCCAGCAGCTTGGAATTCGGGAACCCCGCCGGGCAGTACTTC
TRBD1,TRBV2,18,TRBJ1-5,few,CASSYDRGQGRSNQPQHF,TGTGCCAGCAGTTATGACAGGGGGCAGGGTCGGAGCAATCAGCCCCAGCATTTT
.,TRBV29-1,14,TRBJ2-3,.,CSVEGPRAADTQYF,TGCAGCGTTGAAGGACCACGGGCGGCAGATACGCAGTATTTT
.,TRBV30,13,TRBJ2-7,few,CAWSPPGTYEQYF,TGTGCCTGGAGTCCCCCCGGTACCTACGAGCAGTACTTC